The next 19 T cell receptor beta chains were all read from a single sample in a study of technical replicates of blood from a few donors. Libraries were prepared by immunoSEQ multiplex PCR; TCRdb keeps only in-frame clonotypes and omits some of them. The sample holds tens of thousands of clones, around 94% seen once. Input material: T cells isolated from PBMCs. The receptors shown here come from a human donor in good health.

The chain joins TRBV9 to TRBJ2-3; TRBD2 agrees at 12 bases. This CDR3 is built from 16 residues. Germline CDR1 reads SGDLS; CDR2 reads YYNGEE. The trim removed 3 bases at V and 2 bases at J, leaving 4 bases unmatched. DNA of the CDR3: TGTGCCAGCAGCGCGACTAGCGGGGGCTACACAGATACGCAGTATTTT. Translation gives CASSATSGGYTDTQYF.

The CDR3: CASSLSVTSKDNEQFF. The CDR3 DNA reads TGCGCCAGCAGCTTAAGCGTTACAAGTAAAGACAATGAGCAGTTCTTC. The chain couples TRBV5-1 to TRBJ2-1, with unresolved D. Trimming cost V 2 bases and J 5 bases, with 17 bases left between them. The CDR3 covers 16 residues. Germline V gene lookup returns CDR1 SGHRS and CDR2 YFSETQ.

This chain joins TRBV5-1 and TRBJ2-1; D perhaps matches TRBD2 (6 bases). The V gene's germline CDR1 is SGHRS and CDR2 YFSETQ. Trimming cost V 0 bases and J 8 bases, with 12 bases left between them. The CDR3 covers 14 residues. In nucleotides, the CDR3 is TGCGCCAGCAGCTTGGACGGGACTGGATATGAGCAGTTCTTC. Its protein product is CASSLDGTGYEQFF.

V usage is TRBV27 and J usage is TRBJ2-5; D is perhaps TRBD1 (6 bases). The CDR3 consists of 14 residues. Trimming pared 8 bases from V and 5 bases from J, leaving 18 bases between. Germline V gene sequence: CDR1 MNHEY, CDR2 SMNVEV (reference sequence). CDR3 residues: CASGPGVTGETQYF. In DNA form, the CDR3 reads TGTGCCAGCGGCCCAGGGGTTACCGGGGAGACCCAGTACTTC.

The chain uses TRBV7-7 and TRBJ2-1, with 13 bases matching TRBD2. Germline V gives CDR1 SSHAT, CDR2 FNYEAQ (reference sequence). Losses at the gene ends were 1 base for V and 9 bases for J; bases not matched to a gene: 3. This CDR3 region has 15 residues. For the CDR3, the DNA is TGTGCCAGCAGCTTAGAACTAGCGGGGGGGGCTGAGCAGTTCTTC. Translation: CASSLELAGGAEQFF.

The chain couples TRBV19 to TRBJ2-5, with D possibly TRBD1 on 7 matching bases. The CDR3 consists of 18 residues. Per the germline V gene, CDR1 is LNHDA and CDR2 is SQIVND (reference sequence). The V end was cut by 1 base, the J end by 2 bases, with 20 bases between. The CDR3 reads CASSIGQGGRSAQETQYF. CDR3 nucleotide sequence: TGTGCCAGTAGTATAGGACAGGGAGGAAGGTCGGCACAAGAGACCCAGTACTTC.

The rearrangement joins TRBV10-2 to TRBJ2-5; TRBD2 matches at 8 bases. This CDR3 has 18 amino acids. Unmatched junction bases numbered 15, after V lost 3 bases and J lost 3 bases. Germline CDR1 is WSHSY and CDR2 is SAAADI. The CDR3 is CASSEPPSGGSNEETQYF. The CDR3 nucleotides are TGCGCCAGCAGTGAACCCCCCAGCGGGGGTTCCAACGAAGAGACCCAGTACTTC.

The rearrangement links TRBV28 to TRBJ2-2, with D maybe TRBD1 (5 bases). The CDR3 contains 17 residues. V gave up 3 bases and J gave up 2 bases, with 16 bases separating them. The germline gives CDR1 MDHEN, CDR2 SYDVKM. The CDR3 DNA sequence: TGTGCCAGCAGTTTCCTTGACAGTCGGTATAACACCGGGGAGCTGTTTTTT. Protein product: CASSFLDSRYNTGELFF.

The V gene is TRBV6-1, the J gene TRBJ1-4, with 7 bases identical to TRBD1. Germline CDR1 reads MNHNS; CDR2 reads SASEGT. There are 15 residues in the CDR3. With 6 bases clipped from V and 0 bases from J, the junction kept 4 bases outside the gene matches. This chain's CDR3 is CASRQGTATNEKLFF. CDR3 DNA: TGTGCCAGCAGGCAGGGGACAGCAACTAATGAAAAACTGTTTTTT.

This clone was counted once. This chain uses TRBV5-6 with TRBJ1-2; D not resolved. In germline, CDR1 is SGHDT, CDR2 YYEEEE. V was clipped by 3 bases and J by 1 base, with 16 bases between them. The CDR3 is 16 residues long. The CDR3 spells CASSSNWRSGNYGYTF. CDR3 bases: TGTGCCAGCAGCTCTAACTGGCGGTCGGGTAACTATGGCTACACCTTC. Filled out from reference TRBV5-6 and TRBJ1-2, the complete variable domain reads DAGVTQSPTHLIKTRGQQVTLRCSPKSGHDTVSWYQQALGQGPQFIFQYYEEEERQRGNFPDRFSGHQFPNYSSELNVNALLLGDSALYLCASSSNWRSGNYGYTFGSGTRLTVV.

V gene TRBV4-1 combines with J gene TRBJ2-7; TRBD1 matches 9 bases. With 8 bases clipped from V and 7 bases from J, the junction kept 3 bases outside the gene matches. Germline CDR1 reads MGHRA; CDR2 reads YSYEKL. The length of the CDR3 is 11 residues. The CDR3, as DNA: TGCGCCAGCCGACAGGGGGAGGAGCAGTACTTC. Translation gives CASRQGEEQYF.

The chain carries TRBV19 and TRBJ1-2; tentative D call: TRBD1 (6 bases). Trimming took off 1 base at V and 4 bases at J, with 13 bases between the two ends. The CDR3 is 15 amino acids. CDR1 and CDR2 (germline): LNHDA, SQIVND (reference sequence). The DNA of the CDR3 is TGTGCCAGTAGTATAGGGAACAGCAGGGGCTATGGCTACACCTTC. Its protein product is CASSIGNSRGYGYTF.

The chain is built from TRBV27 and TRBJ1-4; TRBD1 is a possible D gene (5 bases). Between the trimmed V and J ends, which lost 2 bases and 7 bases, there was a span of 11 bases. The germline gives CDR1 MNHEY, CDR2 SMNVEV (reference sequence). The CDR3 extends over 14 amino acids. The CDR3 DNA reads TGTGCCAGCAGTTTAGGAGGGGTCGGTGAAAAACTGTTTTTT. This translates into CASSLGGVGEKLFF. Looking up the rest from reference TRBV27 and TRBJ1-4 gives the full variable domain: EAQVTQNPRYLITVTGKKLTVTCSQNMNHEYMSWYRQDPGLGLRQIYYSMNVEVTDKGDVPEGYKVSRKEKRNFPLILESPSPNQTSLYFCASSLGGVGEKLFFGSGTQLSVL.

The chain carries TRBV29-1 and TRBJ2-1, with 9 bases identical to TRBD2. V lost 5 bases to trimming and J lost 7 bases; unmatched junction nucleotides: 6. Germline lookup yields CDR1 SQVTM and CDR2 ANQGSEA. The CDR3 is 13 amino acids. The CDR3, as DNA: TGCAGCGTTCAGCGGGAGGTAAAAAATGAGCAGTTCTTC. It specifies CSVQREVKNEQFF.

J is TRBJ2-5 and V is TRBV18; 10 bases line up with TRBD2. CDR1 is KGHSH and CDR2 is LQKENI in the germline V gene. CDR3 size: 15 residues. V lost 4 bases and J lost 5; bases outside the gene matches: 7. The CDR3 DNA sequence: TGTGCCAGCTCACTCACCGGGACTAGCGAGGAGACCCAGTACTTC. This sequence encodes CASSLTGTSEETQYF.

This chain connects TRBV5-5 to TRBJ1-2, with 7 positions matching TRBD1. Trimming at V came to 2 bases and at J to 3 bases, leaving 7 bases not matched to a gene. The CDR3 extends over 15 amino acids. Germline CDR1 and CDR2: SGHKS and YYEKEE (reference sequence). The CDR3 here is CASSLTGTEHYGYTF. CDR3 DNA: TGTGCCAGCAGCTTAACCGGGACAGAACACTATGGCTACACCTTC.

This chain connects TRBV18 to TRBJ2-1; 8 nucleotides align to TRBD2. CDR1 is KGHSH, CDR2 LQKENI, per germline. With V trimmed by 3 bases and J by 6 bases, 4 bases remained unmatched. The CDR3 consists of 14 residues. In DNA form, the CDR3 reads TGTGCCAGCTCACCGGGGACTAGTAGCAATGAGCAGTTCTTC. Translation gives CASSPGTSSNEQFF. The complete variable domain, with remaining parts taken from reference TRBV18 and TRBJ2-1, reads NAGVMQNPRHLVRRRGQEARLRCSPMKGHSHVYWYRQLPEEGLKFMVYLQKENIIDESGMPKERFSAEFPKEGPSILRIQQVVRGDSAAYFCASSPGTSSNEQFFGPGTRLTVL.

This sequence joins TRBV10-1 and TRBJ2-3; no clear D. This CDR3 spans 15 amino acids. V was trimmed by 3 bases and J by 0 bases, leaving 10 bases between them. The V gene's germline CDR1 is WNHNN and CDR2 SYGVQD (reference sequence). CDR3 amino acids: CASSDLRLSTDTQYF. The CDR3 DNA sequence: TGCGCCAGCAGTGACCTACGCCTAAGCACAGATACGCAGTATTTT.

The chain uses TRBV6-5 and TRBJ2-7; D gene uncertain. V was pared by 4 bases and J by 3 bases, with 10 bases between. The CDR3 runs 13 residues. Germline assignment: CDR1 MNHEY and CDR2 SVGAGI. CDR3 amino acids: CASSSYRDYEQYF. The CDR3 DNA reads TGTGCCAGCAGTTCATACAGAGACTACGAGCAGTACTTC.